These 25 T cell receptor beta chains share one sample of origin, sequenced in a study of T cell responses to AZD1222 COVID-19 vaccine. The repertoire was sequenced with immunoSEQ multiplex PCR; TCRdb's copy has only in-frame clones and lacks some. The sample includes roughly 60,000 clones, around 80% seen only once; the top ten take about 3.7%. The sample consisted of peripheral blood, taken 28 days after the second AZD1222 dose. These receptors came from an adult who received the AZD1222 COVID-19 vaccine.

V and J are TRBV6-1 and TRBJ1-2, with 10 bases matching TRBD1. Germline CDR1 is MNHNS and CDR2 is SASEGT. The CDR3 totals 17 residues. Germline trimming cut 2 bases from V and 4 bases from J; bases unmatched to any gene: 10. The DNA for the CDR3 is TGTGCCAGCAGTGAACAGACAGGGGGCCTGATCGGCTATGGCTACACCTTC. Amino acid sequence: CASSEQTGGLIGYGYTF.

This chain uses TRBV16 with TRBJ1-2; D is undetermined. The V end lost 3 bases, the J end lost 2 bases, and 10 bases lay between the germline ends. This CDR3 is 14 amino acids long. Germline loops: CDR1 KGHSY, CDR2 FQNENV. As DNA, the CDR3 is TGTGCCAGCAGCCAGTCCGACAAGAACTATGGCTACACCTTC. Protein product: CASSQSDKNYGYTF.

The V and J genes are TRBV5-1 and TRBJ1-6; TRBD1 aligns across 11 bases. CDR1 is SGHRS, CDR2 YFSETQ, per germline. V was clipped by 1 base and J by 8 bases; unmatched bases: 5. The length of the CDR3 is 16 residues. The chain's CDR3 is CASSLTGQGVDSPLHF. Written as DNA, the CDR3 is TGCGCCAGCAGCTTGACGGGACAGGGGGTGGATTCACCCCTCCACTTT.

Worth noting for this clone: At one of its ends the junction is not consistent with the germline gene, which may arise from a read error. This sequence joins TRBV6-1 and TRBJ1-5; D not certain. The V gene's germline CDR1 is MNHNS and CDR2 SASEGT. The CDR3 extends over 15 amino acids. This chain's CDR3 is CASGERTLSNQPQHF. In DNA, the CDR3 is TGTGCCAGCGGTGAGCGGACCCTTAGCAATCAGCCCCAGCATTTT.

CDR3 nucleotide sequence: TGTGCCAGCAGTTCGGGGGGGCTGAGAGAGCAGTTCTTC. This encodes CASSSGGLREQFF. V usage is TRBV6-5 and J usage is TRBJ2-1, with TRBD2 matching over 8 bases. Germline CDR1 and CDR2: MNHEY and SVGAGI. This CDR3 spans 13 amino acids. The junction had 6 bases not matched to a gene; V was cut back by 4 bases and J by 10 bases.

The gene calls are TRBV6-1 and TRBJ1-2, with D hard to call. Germline values: CDR1 MNHNS, CDR2 SASEGT. The CDR3 loop spans 13 amino acids. Trimming removed 1 base from V and 6 bases from J, with 9 bases in between. The CDR3 reads CASSEGEVNGYTF. Written as DNA, the CDR3 is TGTGCCAGCAGTGAAGGGGAGGTGAATGGCTACACCTTC.

The chain recombines TRBV11-2 with TRBJ1-2; TRBD1 aligns across 9 bases. The CDR3 is 16 amino acids. Trimming cost V 5 bases and J 5 bases; bases outside gene matches: 12. CDR1 SGHAT and CDR2 FQNNGV come from the germline V gene. The CDR3 region has the DNA TGTGCCAGCAGCGCCAACCGACAGGGGGTGGGGTATGGCTACACCTTC. Protein: CASSANRQGVGYGYTF.

The chain is built from TRBV27 and TRBJ2-7; either TRBD1 or TRBD2 may fit D (5 bases each). The V gene's germline CDR1 is MNHEY and CDR2 SMNVEV (reference sequence). The V and J ends lost 0 bases and 4 bases respectively, with 10 bases between them. CDR3 length: 14 amino acids. The CDR3 nucleotides are TGTGCCAGCAGTTTATCGGGGGTCCCTTACGAGCAGTACTTC. The encoded protein is CASSLSGVPYEQYF.

V is TRBV2 and J is TRBJ2-7; D is possibly TRBD1 (6 bases). Germline values: CDR1 SNHLY, CDR2 FYNNEI. This CDR3 comprises 13 residues. The ends were cut back, 4 bases at V and 2 bases at J, with 9 bases in the middle. The CDR3 region is CASSVGQPYEQYF. The CDR3, as DNA: TGTGCCAGCAGTGTGGGACAACCCTACGAGCAGTACTTC.

V and J are TRBV28 and TRBJ1-6; D is unclear. The V end was cut by 0 bases, the J end by 14 bases, with 5 bases between. This CDR3 spans 11 amino acids. Germline V gene data show CDR1 as MDHEN and CDR2 as SYDVKM. The CDR3 region is CASSLWGSLHF. The CDR3 DNA reads TGTGCCAGCAGTTTATGGGGTTCCCTCCACTTT. The whole variable domain, filled in from reference TRBV28 and TRBJ1-6, reads DVKVTQSSRYLVKRTGEKVFLECVQDMDHENMFWYRQDPGLGLRLIYFSYDVKMKEKGDIPEGYSVSREKKERFSLILESASTNQTSMYLCASSLWGSLHFGNGTRLTVT.

This clone has just one count. The CDR3 loop reads CASSARAALRGGPRNEQFF. The CDR3 nucleotides are TGTGCCAGCAGCGCGCGCGCCGCGTTGCGGGGGGGCCCACGGAATGAGCAGTTCTTC. The chain links TRBV9 to TRBJ2-1; 9 nucleotides agree with TRBD2. The length of the CDR3 is 19 residues. Trimming at V came to 3 bases and at J to 7 bases, leaving 20 bases not matched to a gene. Germline V CDR1 and CDR2: SGDLS, YYNGEE.

The chain couples TRBV28 to TRBJ1-2; D gene uncertain. Deletions cut 6 bases from V and 6 bases from J, with 14 bases between. The CDR3 length is 13 residues. Germline lookup yields CDR1 MDHEN and CDR2 SYDVKM. CDR3 in amino acids: CASSDEPLNGYTF. The CDR3, as DNA: TGTGCCAGCAGCGACGAACCTTTGAATGGCTACACCTTC.

The gene calls are TRBV28 and TRBJ1-6; no reliable D call. The CDR3 is 13 amino acids. Between the trimmed V and J ends, which lost 5 bases and 12 bases, there was a span of 14 bases. CDR1 MDHEN and CDR2 SYDVKM come from the germline V gene. Here the CDR3 reads CASSTPEGGPLHF. The CDR3 DNA follows: TGTGCCAGCAGTACCCCAGAGGGTGGACCCCTCCACTTT.

This clone was counted a single time. The V gene is TRBV9, the J gene TRBJ2-1; 10 bases line up with TRBD1. The CDR3 length is 15 residues. From germline, CDR1 is SGDLS and CDR2 YYNGEE. Losses at the gene ends were 3 bases for V and 6 bases for J; bases not matched to a gene: 6. The CDR3 is CASSAGTGVGNEQFF. In DNA form, the CDR3 reads TGTGCCAGCAGCGCCGGGACAGGGGTTGGCAATGAGCAGTTCTTC. The whole variable domain, remainder taken from reference TRBV9 and TRBJ2-1, is DSGVTQTPKHLITATGQRVTLRCSPRSGDLSVYWYQQSLDQGLQFLIQYYNGEERAKGNILERFSAQQFPDLHSELNLSSLELGDSALYFCASSAGTGVGNEQFFGPGTRLTVL.

The chain has TRBV19 and TRBJ1-3; D is uncertain. Trimming stripped 4 bases from V and 0 bases from J, with 13 bases between. The CDR3 totals 16 residues. Germline V gene data show CDR1 as LNHDA and CDR2 as SQIVND (reference sequence). CDR3 DNA: TGTGCCAGTAGTAGCACAGCGCTATTCTCTGGAAACACCATATATTTT. Its translation is CASSSTALFSGNTIYF.

The chain carries TRBV11-3 and TRBJ2-2; tentatively, D is TRBD2 (5 bases). CDR1 and CDR2 from the germline V gene are SGHNT and YENEEA. V was cut by 2 bases and J by 1 base, with 8 bases left in between. This CDR3 region has 15 residues. The CDR3 protein is CASSLRRENTGELFF. The CDR3 nucleotides are TGTGCCAGCAGCTTACGTCGGGAGAACACCGGGGAGCTGTTTTTT.

This sequence joins TRBV6-6 and TRBJ1-4, with D unresolved. V shed 5 bases and J shed 8 bases, with 9 bases lying between them. The germline CDR1 and CDR2 sequences are MNHNY and SVGAGI (reference sequence). CDR3 size: 12 residues. CDR3: CASSPLGEKLFF. CDR3 bases: TGTGCCAGCAGTCCCCTAGGAGAAAAACTGTTTTTT.

V and J are TRBV13 and TRBJ1-4; D is unclear. Germline V gene sequence: CDR1 PRHDT, CDR2 FYEKMQ (reference sequence). CDR3 size: 15 residues. The V gene lost 5 bases and the J gene lost 4 bases, with 14 bases spanning the gap. The CDR3 spells CASSPAGRINEKLFF. The DNA of the CDR3 is TGTGCCAGCAGCCCGGCTGGACGGATTAATGAAAAACTGTTTTTT.

The V call is TRBV2, the J call TRBJ2-3, with D tentatively TRBD2 (6 bases). Trimming took 2 bases from V and 11 from J, leaving 17 bases between them. This CDR3 comprises 14 residues. The germline V gene encodes CDR1 SNHLY and CDR2 FYNNEI. As DNA, the CDR3 is TGTGCCAGCAGTGAAATGGGGGGTCAGGTTTGGCAGTATTTT. Translation gives CASSEMGGQVWQYF. Looking up the rest from reference TRBV2 and TRBJ2-3 gives the full variable domain: EPEVTQTPSHQVTQMGQEVILRCVPISNHLYFYWYRQILGQKVEFLVSFYNNEISEKSEIFDDQFSVERPDGSNFTLKIRSTKLEDSAMYFCASSEMGGQVWQYFGPGTRLTVL.

The V and J genes are TRBV9 and TRBJ1-2; 8 bases map to TRBD1. This CDR3 has 15 amino acids. After removal of 2 bases from V and 4 bases from J, the junction contained 7 bases not matched to a gene. Germline lookup yields CDR1 SGDLS and CDR2 YYNGEE. CDR3 bases: TGTGCCAGCAGCGTCACAGGGGGGAAGGGCTATGGCTACACCTTC. It yields the protein CASSVTGGKGYGYTF.

The chain couples TRBV10-3 to TRBJ2-7, with D unclear. The germline V and J ends were trimmed by 3 bases and 4 bases, with 7 bases remaining between them. The CDR3 loop spans 12 amino acids. The germline V gene has CDR1 ENHRY and CDR2 SYGVKD. This chain's CDR3 is CAISDEGYEQYF. The CDR3 DNA reads as TGTGCCATCAGTGATGAAGGGTACGAGCAGTACTTC.

This clone was found once. The genes are TRBV18 and TRBJ1-1; D is unresolved. Trimming removed 6 bases at V and 3 bases at J, with 14 bases between. Germline CDR1 is KGHSH and CDR2 is LQKENI. This CDR3 comprises 14 residues. The CDR3 coding sequence is TGTGCCAGCTCCCCGGTTAGTGTATACACTGAAGCTTTCTTT. Protein sequence: CASSPVSVYTEAFF.

The chain recombines TRBV5-4 with TRBJ2-3; tentatively, D is TRBD1 (6 bases). CDR3 length equals 15 residues. The germline gives CDR1 SGHNT, CDR2 YYREEE (reference sequence). V was shortened by 3 bases and J by 6 bases, with 17 bases between the two germline ends. The chain's CDR3 is CASSSQGLGGDTQYF. In DNA, the CDR3 is TGTGCCAGCAGCTCCCAGGGGCTTGGTGGGGATACGCAGTATTTT.

This rearrangement joins TRBV28 to TRBJ1-2, with D uncertain. Germline CDR1 reads MDHEN; CDR2 reads SYDVKM. Trimming took 5 bases from V and 7 from J, leaving 14 bases between them. The CDR3 runs 13 residues. This chain's CDR3 is CASSVSSPLGYTF. CDR3 bases: TGTGCCAGCAGTGTTTCTTCCCCTCTTGGCTACACCTTC.

V gene TRBV11-1 combines with J gene TRBJ2-5; D not resolved. This CDR3 contains 14 residues. V was shortened by 5 bases and J by 2 bases, with 12 bases between the two germline ends. CDR1 and CDR2 (germline): SGHAT, FQDESV (reference sequence). CDR3 nucleotide sequence: TGTGCCAGCAGCCTCAACAGTGGTCAAGAGACCCAGTACTTC. Its protein is CASSLNSGQETQYF.